This is a list of T cell receptor beta chains from one sample in a study of T cell changes during pregnancy in multiple sclerosis. Assay: immunoSEQ multiplex PCR; the TCRdb copy retains only in-frame clones and omits some. The data hold tens of thousands of clones, with around 93% observed a single time. This sample comprised CD8+ T cells from peripheral blood mononuclear cells, obtained in the second trimester of pregnancy. The source of these receptors is a female donor with multiple sclerosis, enrolled in a pregnancy study. Both conserved end residues are part of each CDR3.

j_call cdr3_length v_call cdr3_aa
TRBJ1-2 16 TRBV4-1 CASSQVGGALDYGYTF
TRBJ1-2 15 TRBV2 CANPGGHLGRYGYTF
TRBJ1-3 16 TRBV4-3 CASSQDWATLGNTIYF
TRBJ2-7 13 TRBV5-4 CASSLTGDYEQYF
TRBJ1-4 15 TRBV4-1 CASSQEDRPNEKLFF
TRBJ1-1 13 TRBV7-9 CASSLASVFEAFF
TRBJ1-1 11 TRBV6-6 CASSYGPEAFF
TRBJ2-2 18 TRBV10-3 CAIRMTSGGLANTGELFF
TRBJ2-7 14 TRBV4-1 CASSPLAGAYEQYF
TRBJ2-7 13 TRBV28 CASTSRTFHEQYF
TRBJ2-7 11 TRBV7-9 CASSSQVAQYF
TRBJ1-2 14 TRBV5-5 CASRRGDRGYGYTF
TRBJ2-7 15 TRBV27 CASSLTGGSDYEQYF
TRBJ1-2 14 TRBV16 CASSPPGLNYGYTF
TRBJ2-2 14 TRBV7-3 CASSFPGPTGELFF
TRBJ2-2 14 TRBV4-3 CASSLGSQTGELFF
TRBJ2-2 17 TRBV19 CASMWLAGDWNTGELFF
TRBJ2-7 13 TRBV19 CASEDSDGYEQYF
TRBJ1-4 15 TRBV2 CASRSMTGGGEKLFF
TRBJ2-7 14 TRBV7-8 CASSHRDSLYEQYF
TRBJ1-4 11 TRBV6-1 CAGGGFEKLFF
TRBJ2-7 13 TRBV15 CATSTRTGEWRYF
TRBJ2-3 15 TRBV5-1 CASNTGTSGMDTQYF
TRBJ1-1 13 TRBV4-1 CASSRQMNTEAFF
TRBJ2-5 14 TRBV14 CASSPRQGQETQYF
TRBJ2-7 16 TRBV27 CASRTIGGGRDYEQYF
TRBJ2-7 13 TRBV30 CAWSGGQVYEQYF
TRBJ2-3 14 TRBV15 CATSRVRSTDTQYF
TRBJ2-3 12 TRBV9 CASSVGAGGKYF
TRBJ2-1 13 TRBV27 CASSPIVGAEQFF
TRBJ2-1 17 TRBV19 CASSIATGDSLYNEQFF
TRBJ2-7 14 TRBV10-3 CATTGGTESYEQYF
TRBJ1-2 13 TRBV9 CASSVGGAAGYTF
TRBJ2-1 17 TRBV4-3 CASSQAPGTGYNNEQFF
TRBJ2-5 14 TRBV9 CASSPRGGLETQYF
TRBJ1-1 17 TRBV2 CASTHRPGRGTNTEAFF
TRBJ2-5 12 TRBV4-1 CASSQDKTGQYF
TRBJ2-7 15 TRBV9 CASSVWGTPSYEQYF
TRBJ2-1 18 TRBV5-1 CASSPHFIGTSQGDEQFF
TRBJ1-5 15 TRBV7-2 CASSRTDFSNQPQHF
TRBJ2-7 16 TRBV5-4 CASSLLGVQGSYEQYF
TRBJ2-3 12 TRBV12-5 CASGLVQDTQYF
TRBJ1-1 13 TRBV19 CASSKFMNTEAFF
TRBJ1-1 16 TRBV11-2 CASREGGADPNTEAFF
TRBJ2-7 12 TRBV6-5 CASGDRGYEQYF
TRBJ2-7 13 TRBV5-8 CASSSGHLYEQYF
TRBJ2-7 13 TRBV15 CATSGTGSYEQYF
TRBJ2-7 14 TRBV7-9 CASSMTGGRYEQYF
TRBJ2-1 15 TRBV7-2 CASSTRQGASNEQFF
TRBJ1-6 14 TRBV7-9 CASSLGQVGSPLHF
TRBJ1-4 16 TRBV4-3 CASSQDGGGSNEKLFF
TRBJ1-5 16 TRBV6-1 CASSDLGQLYNQPQHF
TRBJ2-1 16 TRBV10-3 CAISEFRQGADNEQFF
TRBJ2-2 14 TRBV5-4 CASSGQGPTGELFF
TRBJ1-1 15 TRBV5-4 CASSLEDSLNTEAFF
TRBJ1-1 10 TRBV20-1 CSASTEEAFF
TRBJ1-2 11 TRBV4-2 CASSQDRGYTF
TRBJ1-5 18 TRBV11-2 CASSLGGGQGLSNQPQHF
TRBJ2-7 13 TRBV19 CASSFERGGEQYF
TRBJ2-7 15 TRBV27 CASSPWGPSSYEQYF